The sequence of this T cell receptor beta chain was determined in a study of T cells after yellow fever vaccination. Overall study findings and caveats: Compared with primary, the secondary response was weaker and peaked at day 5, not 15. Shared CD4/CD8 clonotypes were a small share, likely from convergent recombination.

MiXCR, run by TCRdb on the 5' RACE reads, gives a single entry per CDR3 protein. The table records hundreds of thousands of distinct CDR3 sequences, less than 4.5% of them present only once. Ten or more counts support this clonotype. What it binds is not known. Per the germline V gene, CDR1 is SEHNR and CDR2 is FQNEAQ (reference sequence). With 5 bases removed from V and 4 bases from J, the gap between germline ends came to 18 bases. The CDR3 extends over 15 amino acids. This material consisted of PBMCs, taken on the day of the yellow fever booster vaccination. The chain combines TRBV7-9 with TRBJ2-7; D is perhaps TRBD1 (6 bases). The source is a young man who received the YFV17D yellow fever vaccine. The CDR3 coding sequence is TGTGCCAGCAGCCAGAGAGCAGGGGAATTGTACGAGCAGTACTTC. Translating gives CASSQRAGELYEQYF. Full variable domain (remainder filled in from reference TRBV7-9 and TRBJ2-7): DTGVSQNPRHKITKRGQNVTFRCDPISEHNRLYWYRQTLGQGPEFLTYFQNEAQLEKSRLLSDRFSAERPKGSFSTLEIQRTEQGDSAMYLCASSQRAGELYEQYFGPGTRLTVT.